This T cell receptor beta chain stems from a study of cytomegalovirus exposure and HLA in healthy donors. Whole-study context: Most donors, 70% to 85% of approximately 400 genotyped, fell in the Caucasian-associated ancestry cluster.

This CDR3 contains 17 residues. The V and J ends lost 3 bases and 5 bases, in that order; junction bases with no gene match: 8. Germline V gene lookup returns CDR1 KGHSH and CDR2 LQKENI. PCR employed 60 Vbeta and 13 Jbeta primers. Sequencing used immunoSEQ multiplex PCR; TCRdb keeps in-frame clones, though not all of them. This sample has about 140,000 clones; over 75% occur once, and the top ten carry roughly 10%. The clonotype comes from a woman between 50 and 59 years old in good health and CMV-seropositive. Sequenced input: PBMCs. This chain connects TRBV18 to TRBJ1-5; 12 bases are shared with TRBD1. DNA of the CDR3: TGTGCCAGCTCACCTCCCGGGACAGGGGGCCCGGATCAGCCCCAGCATTTT. Its protein product is CASSPPGTGGPDQPQHF. The full variable domain, its missing parts supplied by reference TRBV18 and TRBJ1-5, is NAGVMQNPRHLVRRRGQEARLRCSPMKGHSHVYWYRQLPEEGLKFMVYLQKENIIDESGMPKERFSAEFPKEGPSILRIQQVVRGDSAAYFCASSPPGTGGPDQPQHFGDGTRLSIL.